This T cell receptor (beta chain) was sequenced in a study of shared clonotypes between healthy human individuals. General observations from the study: Memory subsets generally showed lower estimated richness than naive subsets.

In regard to this clone: The antigen is not known.

CD4+ cells underwent separation, giving CD45RA+ naive and CD45RA-negative memory subsets. Using immunoSEQ multiplex PCR, the repertoire was profiled, and TCRdb retains in-frame clones only, with some absent. The table records a few million clones, 90% to 95% of them present only once. Germline V lookup: CDR1 LNHDA, CDR2 SQIVND (reference sequence). The CDR3 totals 15 residues. V lost 3 bases, J lost 2 bases, and 6 bases stayed unmatched. The source of this sequence is a man between 18 and 35 years old in good health. Some clones in this sample may be carry-over from other donors' samples. The sequenced sample was naive CD4+ T cells from PBMCs. Subset defined: CD45RA+ positively selected. The rearrangement uses TRBV19 and TRBJ2-7; 8 positions match TRBD2. For the CDR3, the DNA is TGTGCCAGTAGTATTGAGGTAGCGGGAACCTACGAGCAGTACTTC. This sequence encodes CASSIEVAGTYEQYF.